These T cell receptor beta chains were read from a single sample in a study of CD8 T cells in ankylosing spondylitis. TCRdb passed the 5' RACE reads through MiXCR, listing each CDR3 protein once. Of over 130,000 distinct CDR3 sequences listed, 44% are singletons. Sequenced input: synovial fluid, either unsorted or a sorted T cell fraction (not recorded which). The source is a male donor with ankylosing spondylitis. The CDR3 runs from the conserved cysteine through the conserved F or W. The order of the fields is J gene, V gene, D gene, clone size, CDR3 protein, CDR3 DNA. A D gene is named only where the DNA matches it firmly. Only some rows state a clone size, as once, few, many or a class for expanded clones.

J: TRBJ1-2; V: TRBV4-1; D: -; size: few; CDR3: CASSQDSGLPLGYTF; DNA: TGCGCCAGCAGCCAAGATAGCGGACTCCCCCTGGGCTACACCTTC
J: TRBJ2-2; V: TRBV5-1; D: -; size: -; CDR3: CASNHYDGELFF; DNA: TGCGCCAGCAATCATTACGATGGGGAGCTGTTTTTT
J: TRBJ2-1; V: TRBV5-1; D: -; size: few; CDR3: CASSQRGPPMSNEQFF; DNA: TGCGCCAGCAGCCAAAGGGGACCCCCGATGAGCAATGAGCAGTTCTTC
J: TRBJ1-2; V: TRBV11-2; D: -; size: -; CDR3: CASSLFGSYLGYTF; DNA: TGTGCCAGCAGCTTATTCGGCTCCTACCTCGGCTACACCTTC
J: TRBJ1-1; V: TRBV7-3; D: TRBD1; size: -; CDR3: CASSLQGGANTEAFF; DNA: TGTGCCAGCAGCCTACAGGGGGGGGCGAACACTGAAGCTTTCTTT
J: TRBJ2-3; V: TRBV4-1; D: TRBD2; size: -; CDR3: CASSAGGWSTDTQYF; DNA: TGCGCCAGCAGCGCGGGGGGGTGGAGCACAGATACGCAGTATTTT
J: TRBJ2-2; V: TRBV27; D: TRBD2; size: -; CDR3: CASSYPGLAGTGELFF; DNA: TGTGCCAGCAGTTACCCGGGACTAGCGGGCACCGGGGAGCTGTTTTTT
J: TRBJ2-1; V: TRBV20-1; D: TRBD2; size: medium-sized; CDR3: CSASAGGEYNEQFF; DNA: TGCAGTGCTAGTGCCGGGGGGGAATACAATGAGCAGTTCTTC
J: TRBJ2-1; V: TRBV29-1; D: -; size: -; CDR3: CSVEATSEQFF; DNA: TGCAGCGTTGAGGCGACATCCGAGCAGTTCTTC
J: TRBJ2-3; V: TRBV9; D: TRBD2; size: -; CDR3: CASSVALAPEYGTQYF; DNA: TGTGCCAGCAGCGTAGCACTAGCGCCCGAATACGGTACGCAGTATTTT
J: TRBJ1-2; V: TRBV7-4; D: -; size: -; CDR3: CASSYIRPQSHGYTF; DNA: TGTGCCAGCAGCTACATCCGTCCACAGAGCCATGGCTACACCTTC
J: TRBJ2-1; V: TRBV15; D: -; size: many; CDR3: CATSNEGRGASYNEQFF; DNA: TGTGCCACCAGCAACGAGGGTAGGGGGGCATCCTACAATGAGCAGTTCTTC
J: TRBJ2-7; V: TRBV19; D: -; size: once; CDR3: CASSTSPTAEQYF; DNA: TGTGCCAGTAGTACGTCACCCACAGCCGAGCAGTACTTC
J: TRBJ1-6; V: TRBV5-1; D: TRBD1; size: -; CDR3: CASSPGQGAYNSPLHF; DNA: TGCGCCAGCAGCCCGGGACAGGGGGCTTATAATTCACCCCTCCACTTT
J: TRBJ1-2; V: TRBV12-3/TRBV12-4; D: -; size: few; CDR3: CASRSSRVYYGYTF; DNA: TGTGCCAGCAGATCCTCGCGGGTTTACTATGGCTACACCTTC
J: TRBJ2-5; V: TRBV12-3/TRBV12-4; D: -; size: few; CDR3: CASSNPGGLAEETQYF; DNA: TGTGCCAGCAGCAATCCTGGGGGGCTAGCGGAAGAGACCCAGTACTTC
J: TRBJ1-6; V: TRBV7-6; D: TRBD1; size: few; CDR3: CASSSGTEDHSPLHF; DNA: TGTGCCAGCAGCTCCGGGACAGAGGATCATTCACCCCTCCACTTT
J: TRBJ2-2; V: TRBV20-1; D: TRBD2; size: many; CDR3: CSARDLLAGDNTGELFF; DNA: TGCAGTGCTAGAGATCTACTAGCGGGGGATAACACCGGGGAGCTGTTTTTT
J: TRBJ2-7; V: TRBV27; D: -; size: -; CDR3: CASSFYANYEQYF; DNA: TGTGCCAGCAGTTTTTACGCGAACTACGAGCAGTACTTC
J: TRBJ1-6; V: TRBV20-1; D: TRBD1; size: -; CDR3: CSARSDREGSPLHF; DNA: TGCAGTGCTAGATCGGACAGGGAAGGTTCACCCCTCCACTTT